The 3 T cell receptor beta chains below come from one sample, sequenced in a study of T cells in Graves' hyperthyroidism and ophthalmopathy. Amplification of TCR beta CDR3 regions used RNA as the template. TCR CDR3 regions were first amplified by RT-PCR with HTBI primers. TCRdb re-analysed the multiplex PCR reads in MiXCR, keeping a single row per CDR3 protein. The table lists 370,000 or so distinct CDR3 sequences, approximately 25% of them singletons. Sequencing was done on a sample of blood. The source is a man over 45 with Graves' hyperthyroidism.

This chain uses TRBV6-2 or TRBV6-3 with TRBJ1-2; the D gene is possibly TRBD1 (5 bases). The germline CDR1 and CDR2 sequences are MNHEY and SVGEGT. Trimming removed 8 bases from V and 4 bases from J, with 11 bases in between. The CDR3 runs to 12 residues. The CDR3 sequence: CASGGAIYGYTF. Here the CDR3 DNA reads TGTGCCAGCGGAGGGGCGATCTATGGCTACACCTTC.

The chain combines TRBV9 with TRBJ2-7; D is ambiguous. The germline CDR1 and CDR2 sequences are SGDLS and YYNGEE. With 0 bases removed from V and 3 bases from J, the gap between germline ends came to 7 bases. There are 13 residues in the CDR3. The CDR3 DNA follows: TGTGCCAGCAGCGTAGAGGCTAACTACGAGCAGTACTTC. Its translation: CASSVEANYEQYF.

The chain links TRBV11-2 to TRBJ1-1; 9 bases map to TRBD1. Germline CDR1 and CDR2: SGHAT and FQNNGV. Trimming took 1 base from V and 10 from J; bases not matched to a gene: 4. This CDR3 has 13 residues. The DNA for the CDR3 is TGTGCCAGCAGCTTAGTTACAGGGGGCCCAGCTTTCTTT. It yields the protein CASSLVTGGPAFF.